This section outlines one TCR beta chain sequence together with its context. Its antigen remains unknown. V was clipped by 4 bases and J by 3 bases; unmatched bases: 7. Germline V gene lookup returns CDR1 SGHNT and CDR2 YENEEA. The CDR3 loop spans 16 amino acids. Profiled with immunoSEQ multiplex PCR; TCRdb holds only in-frame clones, not every one. This table holds under 30,000 clones, over 55% found once. The data stem from a study of PD-1 blockade in classical Hodgkin lymphoma. In the study overall: Administration of nivolumab to patients was at 3 mg/kg intravenously every 2 weeks.

Study conclusions and caveats: Diversity in CD4+ TCRs, unlike that measured in CD8+ TCRs, had risen significantly by C4D1. Lower baseline TCR diversity marked trial partial responders and progressors.

There was relapse after autologous stem cell transplantation in every patient, and there was variation in brentuximab vedotin exposure. V gene TRBV11-3 combines with J gene TRBJ2-2; 8 bases line up with TRBD1. The TCR sequence derives from a human donor with classical Hodgkin lymphoma. Material: peripheral blood mononuclear cells (PBMCs), obtained before the second cycle of nivolumab. The CDR3 loop is CASSSGTGGHTGELFF. CDR3 nucleotide sequence: TGTGCCAGCAGCTCCGGAACAGGGGGGCACACCGGGGAGCTGTTTTTT.